Each of the 3 T cell receptor beta chains below was sequenced from the same sample in a study of metastatic and nonmetastatic thyroid tumors. Treatment of any kind had been given to no patient before thyroid surgery. TCRdb re-called the PCR reads with MiXCR. This sample has about 18,000 clones; under 30% occur once, and the top ten carry approximately 25%. The sample consisted of tumor tissue. The receptors derive from a male donor with papillary thyroid cancer or a benign thyroid nodule (not recorded which). Some clones in this sample may be carry-over from other donors' samples.

This clone has ten or more counts. The chain uses TRBV18 and TRBJ1-4; D uncertain. The CDR3 is 14 residues long. With 3 bases removed from V and 6 bases from J, the gap between germline ends came to 11 bases. Looked up from germline, CDR1 is KGHSH and CDR2 is LQKENI. The CDR3 reads CASSPFEGYEKLFF. The CDR3 region has the DNA TGTGCCAGCTCACCTTTCGAGGGATATGAAAAACTGTTTTTT.

J is TRBJ2-7 and V is TRBV11-2, with D possibly being TRBD1 (6 bases). CDR1 SGHAT and CDR2 FQNNGV come from the germline V gene. Between the trimmed V and J ends, which lost 5 bases and 2 bases, there was a span of 13 bases. The length of the CDR3 is 14 residues. In DNA, the CDR3 is TGTGCCAGCAGCCCAACAGGGACGACCTACGAGCAGTACTTC. Protein product: CASSPTGTTYEQYF.

The chain couples TRBV24-1 to TRBJ2-3; TRBD1 aligns across 9 bases. The CDR3 covers 18 residues. In germline, CDR1 is KGHDR, CDR2 SFDVKD. The V gene end was trimmed by 5 bases and the J gene end by 2 bases; junction bases not matched to a gene: 13. CDR3 protein: CATSGTYSDRGYTDTQYF. CDR3 DNA sequence: TGTGCCACCAGTGGTACTTACAGTGACAGGGGGTACACAGATACGCAGTATTTT.